These T cell receptor beta chains were read from a single sample in a study of beta chain features in type 1 diabetes. Assay used: immunoSEQ multiplex PCR; TCRdb lists only in-frame clones, some missing. The sample yields about 340,000 clones, approximately 12% seen once. What was sequenced was naive CD4+ T cells from blood. The receptor source for this set is a woman younger than 30 with type 1 diabetes. Each CDR3 is given with its conserved first and last residue. A D gene is named only where the DNA matches it firmly. Clone size is not always given. Where it is, it says once, few, many or a class for expanded clones.

.,13,few,TRBJ1-5,TRBV7-8,CASSLRGNQPQHF,TGTGCCAGCAGCCTCAGGGGCAATCAGCCCCAGCATTTT
TRBD2,16,.,TRBJ2-2,TRBV5-1,CASSLGSGTRYGELFF,TGCGCCAGCAGCTTGGGATCCGGGACTAGATACGGGGAGCTGTTTTTT
TRBD1,13,few,TRBJ2-1,TRBV6-5,CASSTTGESEQFF,TGTGCCAGCAGTACTACAGGGGAAAGCGAGCAGTTCTTC
TRBD1,15,.,TRBJ1-2,TRBV9,CASSVGDRYNYGYTF,TGTGCCAGCAGCGTAGGGGACAGATATAACTATGGCTACACCTTC
.,13,few,TRBJ2-7,TRBV5-4,CASSFPLSYEQYF,TGTGCCAGCAGCTTCCCTCTTTCTTACGAGCAGTACTTC
TRBD1,13,.,TRBJ1-1,TRBV27,CASSQRDREAAFF,TGTGCCAGCAGTCAGCGGGACAGGGAAGCGGCTTTCTTT
.,14,.,TRBJ2-7,TRBV5-4,CASSLEAGISEQYF,TGTGCCAGCAGCTTGGAAGCAGGGATAAGCGAGCAGTACTTC
TRBD1,13,.,TRBJ1-3,TRBV29-1,CSVDGTDGNTIYF,TGCAGCGTGGACGGGACAGACGGAAACACCATATATTTT
TRBD1,15,.,TRBJ2-1,TRBV7-3,CASINKGASRNEQFF,TGTGCCAGCATCAACAAGGGGGCTAGCCGGAATGAGCAGTTCTTC
TRBD2,16,few,TRBJ2-5,TRBV5-1,CASSFLAGAYQETQYF,TGCGCCAGCAGCTTCTTAGCGGGAGCTTACCAAGAGACCCAGTACTTC
.,14,.,TRBJ1-1,TRBV29-1,CSVQWSLANTEAFF,TGCAGCGTTCAATGGTCGTTAGCGAACACTGAAGCTTTCTTT
TRBD1,14,.,TRBJ2-3,TRBV5-1,CASSEGQGTDTQYF,TGCGCCAGCAGCGAAGGACAGGGAACAGATACGCAGTATTTT
.,13,.,TRBJ2-7,TRBV27,CASRRGTGYEQYF,TGTGCCAGCAGGCGAGGGACTGGCTACGAGCAGTACTTC
TRBD1,17,few,TRBJ2-6,TRBV28,CASSLLHRGSGANVLTF,TGTGCCAGCAGTTTATTACACAGGGGTTCCGGGGCCAACGTCCTGACTTTC
TRBD1,15,.,TRBJ2-5,TRBV5-4,CASSPGGQVVETQYF,TGTGCCAGCAGCCCAGGCGGACAGGTCGTAGAGACCCAGTACTTC
TRBD2,17,.,TRBJ2-5,TRBV7-2,CASSFRSGRGGRETQYF,TGTGCCAGCAGCTTCCGTAGCGGGAGAGGGGGACGAGAGACCCAGTACTTC
.,15,few,TRBJ1-1,TRBV11-2,CASSLEVRANTEAFF,TGTGCCAGCAGCTTAGAGGTCAGGGCGAACACTGAAGCTTTCTTT
.,15,.,TRBJ1-1,TRBV2,CASSVEAGENTEAFF,TGTGCCAGCAGTGTCGAGGCGGGGGAGAACACTGAAGCTTTCTTT
TRBD2,16,few,TRBJ2-1,TRBV11-2,CASSPRLAGGPNEQFF,TGTGCCAGCAGCCCCCGACTAGCGGGAGGGCCCAATGAGCAGTTCTTC
TRBD2,15,.,TRBJ2-1,TRBV28,CASSLPGTSADEQFF,TGTGCCAGCAGTCTACCCGGGACTAGCGCGGATGAGCAGTTCTTC
TRBD2,14,few,TRBJ2-3,TRBV10-3,CAIRRGTTTDTQYF,TGTGCCATCAGACGAGGGACTACCACAGATACGCAGTATTTT
.,14,.,TRBJ1-4,TRBV7-2,CASSPQGKNEKLFF,TGTGCCAGCAGCCCGCAGGGGAAGAATGAAAAACTGTTTTTT
TRBD1,12,.,TRBJ2-7,TRBV6-5,CASSLDRYEQYF,TGTGCCAGCAGCCTGGACAGGTACGAGCAGTACTTC
.,16,.,TRBJ1-1,TRBV7-2,CASSLARTAANTEAFF,TGTGCCAGCAGCTTGGCCCGGACAGCGGCGAACACTGAAGCTTTCTTT
TRBD2,14,.,TRBJ2-7,TRBV27,CASSVSGDPYEQYF,TGTGCCAGCAGTGTCAGCGGGGATCCCTACGAGCAGTACTTC
.,15,.,TRBJ1-1,TRBV7-9,CASSLAVSPNTEAFF,TGTGCCAGCAGCTTAGCGGTCAGTCCGAACACTGAAGCTTTCTTT
TRBD2,15,.,TRBJ2-1,TRBV6-5,CASSRTSGRANEQFF,TGTGCCAGCAGTCGGACTAGCGGGAGGGCTAATGAGCAGTTCTTC
TRBD2,18,.,TRBJ2-1,TRBV19,CASSATKGLASSYNEQFF,TGTGCCAGTAGCGCCACGAAGGGACTAGCGAGTTCCTACAATGAGCAGTTCTTC
.,12,few,TRBJ1-2,TRBV5-6,CASSLDGSGDTF,TGTGCCAGCAGCTTGGACGGGTCAGGGGACACCTTC
.,15,.,TRBJ2-5,TRBV5-1,CASSFPSAPGETQYF,TGCGCCAGCAGCTTCCCTAGCGCGCCTGGGGAGACCCAGTACTTC
TRBD1,13,.,TRBJ1-1,TRBV29-1,CSVVGQGAWGAFF,TGCAGCGTTGTGGGACAGGGGGCTTGGGGAGCTTTCTTT
TRBD2,16,.,TRBJ2-2,TRBV6-5,CASSYYLAGPTGELFF,TGTGCCAGCAGTTACTACCTAGCGGGTCCTACCGGGGAGCTGTTTTTT
TRBD1,13,few,TRBJ1-2,TRBV4-3,CASSQAGTVGYTF,TGCGCCAGCAGCCAAGCGGGGACAGTCGGCTACACCTTC